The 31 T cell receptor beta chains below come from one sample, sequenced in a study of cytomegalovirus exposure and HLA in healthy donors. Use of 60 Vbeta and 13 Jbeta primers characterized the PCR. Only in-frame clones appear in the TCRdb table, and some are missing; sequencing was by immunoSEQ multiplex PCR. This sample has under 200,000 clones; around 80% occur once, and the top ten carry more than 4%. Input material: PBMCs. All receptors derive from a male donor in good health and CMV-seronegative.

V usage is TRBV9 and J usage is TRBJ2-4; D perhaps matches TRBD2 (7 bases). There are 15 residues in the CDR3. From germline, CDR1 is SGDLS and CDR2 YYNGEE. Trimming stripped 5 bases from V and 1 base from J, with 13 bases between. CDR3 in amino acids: CASSEGGGAKNIQYF. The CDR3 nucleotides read TGTGCCAGCAGTGAGGGGGGGGGTGCCAAAAACATTCAGTACTTC.

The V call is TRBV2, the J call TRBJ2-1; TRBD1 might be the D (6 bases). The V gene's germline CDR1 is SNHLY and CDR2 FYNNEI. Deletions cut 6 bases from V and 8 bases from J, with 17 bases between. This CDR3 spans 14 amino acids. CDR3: CASSLGQGSYEQFF. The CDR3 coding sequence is TGTGCCAGCAGCCTGGGTCAGGGGAGCTATGAGCAGTTCTTC.

As DNA, the CDR3 is TGTGCCAGCAGGGGAGGGACAGGGCGCTACGAGCAGTACTTC. Its protein is CASRGGTGRYEQYF. This chain joins TRBV2 and TRBJ2-7; 9 bases line up with TRBD1. The germline gives CDR1 SNHLY, CDR2 FYNNEI. Unmatched junction bases numbered 6, after V lost 6 bases and J lost 3 bases. The CDR3 contains 14 residues.

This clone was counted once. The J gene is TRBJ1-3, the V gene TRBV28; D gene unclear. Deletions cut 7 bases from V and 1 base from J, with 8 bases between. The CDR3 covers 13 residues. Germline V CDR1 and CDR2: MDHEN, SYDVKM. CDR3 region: CASIFRSGNTIYF. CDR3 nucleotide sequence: TGTGCCAGCATCTTCCGGTCTGGAAACACCATATATTTT. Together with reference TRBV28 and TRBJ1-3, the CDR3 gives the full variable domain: DVKVTQSSRYLVKRTGEKVFLECVQDMDHENMFWYRQDPGLGLRLIYFSYDVKMKEKGDIPEGYSVSREKKERFSLILESASTNQTSMYLCASIFRSGNTIYFGEGSWLTVV.

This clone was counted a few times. CDR3 sequence: CAGGQGPTYEQYF. In DNA form, the CDR3 reads TGTGCCGGGGGACAGGGGCCAACCTACGAGCAGTACTTC. This rearrangement joins TRBV27 to TRBJ2-7, with 10 positions matching TRBD1. V lost 11 bases, J lost 2 bases, and 6 bases stayed unmatched. The CDR3 is 13 amino acids. Per germline, CDR1 MNHEY and CDR2 SMNVEV (reference sequence).

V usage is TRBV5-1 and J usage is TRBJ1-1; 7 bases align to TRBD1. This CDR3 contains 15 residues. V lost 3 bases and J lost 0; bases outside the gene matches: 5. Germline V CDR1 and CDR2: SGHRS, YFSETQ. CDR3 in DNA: TGCGCCAGCAGCTACCGGGACAGCTTGAACACTGAAGCTTTCTTT. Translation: CASSYRDSLNTEAFF.

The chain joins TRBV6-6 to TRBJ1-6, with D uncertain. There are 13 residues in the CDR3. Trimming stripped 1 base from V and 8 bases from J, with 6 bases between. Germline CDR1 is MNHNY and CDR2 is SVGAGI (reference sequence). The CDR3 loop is CASSYYSDSPLHF. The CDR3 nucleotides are TGTGCCAGCAGTTACTATTCCGATTCACCCCTCCACTTT.

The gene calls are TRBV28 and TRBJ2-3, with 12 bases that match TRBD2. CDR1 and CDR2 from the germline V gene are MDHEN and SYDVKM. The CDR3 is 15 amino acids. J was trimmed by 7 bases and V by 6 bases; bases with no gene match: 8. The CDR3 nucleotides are TGTGCCAGCAGGGCTCGGACTAGCGGGGCCTATACGCAGTATTTT. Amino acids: CASRARTSGAYTQYF.

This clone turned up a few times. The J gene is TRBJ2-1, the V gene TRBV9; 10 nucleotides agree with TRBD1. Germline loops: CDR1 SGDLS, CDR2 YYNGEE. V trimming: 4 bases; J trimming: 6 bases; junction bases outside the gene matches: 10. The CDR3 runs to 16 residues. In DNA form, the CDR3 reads TGTGCCAGCAGCTTACAGGGACAGGGGTTCTCCAATGAGCAGTTCTTC. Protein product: CASSLQGQGFSNEQFF.

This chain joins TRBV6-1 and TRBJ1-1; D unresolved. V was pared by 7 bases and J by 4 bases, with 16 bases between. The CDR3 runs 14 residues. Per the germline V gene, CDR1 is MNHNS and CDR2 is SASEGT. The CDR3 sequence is CASTPGPRPTEAFF. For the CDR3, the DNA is TGTGCCAGCACCCCCGGCCCCAGGCCCACTGAAGCTTTCTTT.

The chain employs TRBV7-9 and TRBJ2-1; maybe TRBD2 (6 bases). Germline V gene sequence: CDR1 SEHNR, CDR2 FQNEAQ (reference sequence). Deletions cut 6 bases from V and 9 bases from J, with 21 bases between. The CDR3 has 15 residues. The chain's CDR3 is CASSWLAEPGSEQFF. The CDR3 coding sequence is TGTGCCAGCAGTTGGTTAGCGGAGCCCGGGAGTGAGCAGTTCTTC.

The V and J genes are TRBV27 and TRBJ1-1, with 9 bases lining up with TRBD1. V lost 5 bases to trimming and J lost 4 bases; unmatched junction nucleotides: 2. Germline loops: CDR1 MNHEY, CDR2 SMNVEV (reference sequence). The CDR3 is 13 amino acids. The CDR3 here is CASSRQGGTEAFF. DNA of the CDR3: TGTGCCAGCAGTAGACAGGGGGGCACTGAAGCTTTCTTT.

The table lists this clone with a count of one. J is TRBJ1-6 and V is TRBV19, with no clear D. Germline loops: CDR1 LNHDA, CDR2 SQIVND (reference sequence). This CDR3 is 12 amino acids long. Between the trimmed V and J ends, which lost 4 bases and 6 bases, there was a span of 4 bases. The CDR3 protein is CASSTSNSPLHF. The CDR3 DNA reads TGTGCCAGTAGTACTAGTAATTCACCCCTCCACTTT.

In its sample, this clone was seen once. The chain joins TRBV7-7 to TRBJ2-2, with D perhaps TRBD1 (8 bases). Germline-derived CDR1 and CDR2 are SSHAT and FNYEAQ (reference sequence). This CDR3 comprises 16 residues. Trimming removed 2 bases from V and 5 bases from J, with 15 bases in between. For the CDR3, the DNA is TGTGCCAGCAGCTTAAACGTACAGGGGGGGACCGGGGAGCTGTTTTTT. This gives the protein CASSLNVQGGTGELFF.

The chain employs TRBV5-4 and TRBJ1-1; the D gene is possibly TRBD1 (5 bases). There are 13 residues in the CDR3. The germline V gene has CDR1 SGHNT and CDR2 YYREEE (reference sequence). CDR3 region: CAGGSLMNTEAFF. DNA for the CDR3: TGTGCGGGGGGTTCTTTAATGAACACTGAAGCTTTCTTT.

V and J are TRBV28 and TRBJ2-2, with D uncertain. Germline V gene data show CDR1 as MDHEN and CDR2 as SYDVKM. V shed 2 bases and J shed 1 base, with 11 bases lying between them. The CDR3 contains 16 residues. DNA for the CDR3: TGTGCCAGCAGTTTAGGTTTTTTACAGAACACCGGGGAGCTGTTTTTT. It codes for CASSLGFLQNTGELFF.

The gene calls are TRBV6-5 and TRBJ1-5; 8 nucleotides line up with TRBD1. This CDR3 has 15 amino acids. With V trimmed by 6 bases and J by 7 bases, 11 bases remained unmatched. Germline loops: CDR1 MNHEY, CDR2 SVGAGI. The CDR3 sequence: CASRPDRGGGQPQHF. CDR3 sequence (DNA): TGTGCCAGCAGGCCCGACAGGGGCGGAGGCCAGCCCCAGCATTTT.

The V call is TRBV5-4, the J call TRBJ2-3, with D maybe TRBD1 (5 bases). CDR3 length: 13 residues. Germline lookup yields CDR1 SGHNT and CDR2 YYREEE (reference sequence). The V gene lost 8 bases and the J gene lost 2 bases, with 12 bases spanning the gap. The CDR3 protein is CARQESPTDTQYF. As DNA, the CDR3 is TGTGCCAGACAGGAGAGCCCCACAGATACGCAGTATTTT.

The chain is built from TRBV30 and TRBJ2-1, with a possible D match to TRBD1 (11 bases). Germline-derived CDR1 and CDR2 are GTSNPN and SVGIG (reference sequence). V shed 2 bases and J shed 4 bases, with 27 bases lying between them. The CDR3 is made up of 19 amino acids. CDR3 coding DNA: TGTGCCTGGAGTACGGACAGGGGGCACCTAGCGGGAGCTTACAATGAGCAGTTCTTC. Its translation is CAWSTDRGHLAGAYNEQFF.

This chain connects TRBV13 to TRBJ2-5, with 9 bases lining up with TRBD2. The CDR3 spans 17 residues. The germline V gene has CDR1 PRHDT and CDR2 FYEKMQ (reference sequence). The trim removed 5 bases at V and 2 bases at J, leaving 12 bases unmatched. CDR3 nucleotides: TGTGCCAGCAGCCCACCCATACTAGCGGGCGTACAAGAGACCCAGTACTTC. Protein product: CASSPPILAGVQETQYF.

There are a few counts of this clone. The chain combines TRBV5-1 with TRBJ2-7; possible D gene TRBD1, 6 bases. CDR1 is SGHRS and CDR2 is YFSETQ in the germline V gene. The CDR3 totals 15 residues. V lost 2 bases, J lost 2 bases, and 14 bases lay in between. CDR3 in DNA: TGCGCCAGCAGCTTTGGGACATACGAACCCTACGAGCAGTACTTC. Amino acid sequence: CASSFGTYEPYEQYF. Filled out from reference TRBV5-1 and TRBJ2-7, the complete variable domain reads KAGVTQTPRYLIKTRGQQVTLSCSPISGHRSVSWYQQTPGQGLQFLFEYFSETQRNKGNFPGRFSGRQFSNSRSEMNVSTLELGDSALYLCASSFGTYEPYEQYFGPGTRLTVT.

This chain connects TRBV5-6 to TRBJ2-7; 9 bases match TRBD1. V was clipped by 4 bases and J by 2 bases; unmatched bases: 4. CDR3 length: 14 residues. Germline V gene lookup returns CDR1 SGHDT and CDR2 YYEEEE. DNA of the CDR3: TGTGCCAGCAGCCCACAGGGGGCACCCTACGAGCAGTACTTC. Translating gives CASSPQGAPYEQYF.

The CDR3 DNA sequence: TGTGCCAGCAGTCCCGCTGGGCAGAACAAGCCCCAGTACTTC. Protein product: CASSPAGQNKPQYF. The J gene is TRBJ2-5, the V gene TRBV28; no reliable D call. V gave up 5 bases and J gave up 9 bases, with 19 bases separating them. CDR3 size: 14 residues. CDR1 is MDHEN and CDR2 is SYDVKM in the germline V gene. Drawing the rest from reference TRBV28 and TRBJ2-5, the complete variable domain is DVKVTQSSRYLVKRTGEKVFLECVQDMDHENMFWYRQDPGLGLRLIYFSYDVKMKEKGDIPEGYSVSREKKERFSLILESASTNQTSMYLCASSPAGQNKPQYFGPGTRLLVL.

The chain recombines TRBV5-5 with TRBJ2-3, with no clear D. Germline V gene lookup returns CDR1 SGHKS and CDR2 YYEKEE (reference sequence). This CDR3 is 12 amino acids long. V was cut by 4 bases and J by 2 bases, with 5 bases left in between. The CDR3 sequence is CASSRYTDTQYF. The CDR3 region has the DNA TGTGCCAGCAGCCGGTACACAGATACGCAGTATTTT.

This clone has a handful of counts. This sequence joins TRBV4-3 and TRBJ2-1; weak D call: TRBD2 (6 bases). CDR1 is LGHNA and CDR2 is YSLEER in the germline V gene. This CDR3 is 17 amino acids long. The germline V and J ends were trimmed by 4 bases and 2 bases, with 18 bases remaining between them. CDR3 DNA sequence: TGCGCCAGCAGCCCCTCGTTTAAGCGGGTCACCTACAATGAGCAGTTCTTC. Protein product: CASSPSFKRVTYNEQFF.

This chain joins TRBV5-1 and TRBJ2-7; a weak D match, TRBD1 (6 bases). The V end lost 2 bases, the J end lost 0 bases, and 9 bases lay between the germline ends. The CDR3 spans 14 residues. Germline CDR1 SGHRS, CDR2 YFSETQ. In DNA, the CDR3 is TGCGCCAGCAGCTTTGGACAGAGCTCCTACGAGCAGTACTTC. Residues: CASSFGQSSYEQYF.

The CDR3 DNA follows: TGCGCCAGCAGTCAAGGGACTAGCGTGTCATCCCCTACCTACGAGCAGTACTTC. It encodes CASSQGTSVSSPTYEQYF. The chain uses TRBV23-1 and TRBJ2-7; 10 bases line up with TRBD2. TRBV23-1 is annotated as an ORF whose role is uncertain. Trimming at V came to 2 bases and at J to 2 bases, leaving 12 bases not matched to a gene. The CDR3 runs 18 residues.

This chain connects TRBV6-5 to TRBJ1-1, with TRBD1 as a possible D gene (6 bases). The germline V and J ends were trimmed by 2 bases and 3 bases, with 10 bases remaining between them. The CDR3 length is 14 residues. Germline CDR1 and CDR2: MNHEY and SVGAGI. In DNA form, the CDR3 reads TGTGCCAGCAGTTACCTAGGGGGATACACTGAAGCTTTCTTT. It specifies CASSYLGGYTEAFF.

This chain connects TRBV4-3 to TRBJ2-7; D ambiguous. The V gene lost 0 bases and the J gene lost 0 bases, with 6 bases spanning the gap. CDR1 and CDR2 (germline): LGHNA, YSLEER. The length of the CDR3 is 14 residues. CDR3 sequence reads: CASSQDPSSYEQYF. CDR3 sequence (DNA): TGCGCCAGCAGCCAAGATCCGAGCTCCTACGAGCAGTACTTC.

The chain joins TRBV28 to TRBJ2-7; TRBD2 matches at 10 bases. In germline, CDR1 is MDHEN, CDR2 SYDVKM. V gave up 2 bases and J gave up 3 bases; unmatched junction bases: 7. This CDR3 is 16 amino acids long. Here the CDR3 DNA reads TGTGCCAGCAGTTTAGGAGGACTAGCGGCGAACTACGAGCAGTACTTC. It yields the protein CASSLGGLAANYEQYF.

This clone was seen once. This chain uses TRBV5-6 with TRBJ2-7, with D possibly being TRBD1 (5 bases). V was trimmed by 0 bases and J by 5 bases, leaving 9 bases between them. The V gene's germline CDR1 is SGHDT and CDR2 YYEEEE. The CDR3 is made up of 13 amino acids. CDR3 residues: CASSLEQGDEQYF. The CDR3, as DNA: TGTGCCAGCAGCTTGGAGCAGGGCGACGAGCAGTACTTC. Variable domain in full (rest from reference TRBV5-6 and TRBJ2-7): DAGVTQSPTHLIKTRGQQVTLRCSPKSGHDTVSWYQQALGQGPQFIFQYYEEEERQRGNFPDRFSGHQFPNYSSELNVNALLLGDSALYLCASSLEQGDEQYFGPGTRLTVT.